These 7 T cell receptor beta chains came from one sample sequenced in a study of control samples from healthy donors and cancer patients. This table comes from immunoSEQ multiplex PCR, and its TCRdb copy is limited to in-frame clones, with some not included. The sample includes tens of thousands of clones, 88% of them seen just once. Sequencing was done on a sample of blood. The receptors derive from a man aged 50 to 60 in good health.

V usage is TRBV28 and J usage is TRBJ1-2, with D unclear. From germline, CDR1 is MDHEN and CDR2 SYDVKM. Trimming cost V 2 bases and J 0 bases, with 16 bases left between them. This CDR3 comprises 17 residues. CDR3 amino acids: CASSLAYINSANYGYTF. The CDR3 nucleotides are TGTGCCAGCAGTTTAGCTTATATAAACTCAGCTAACTATGGCTACACCTTC.

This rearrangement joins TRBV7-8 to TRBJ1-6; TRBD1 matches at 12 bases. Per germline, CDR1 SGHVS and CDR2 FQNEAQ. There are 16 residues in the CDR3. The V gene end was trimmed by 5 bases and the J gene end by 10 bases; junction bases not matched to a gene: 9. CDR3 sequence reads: CASSRGTGGAGSPLHF. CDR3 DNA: TGTGCCAGCAGCCGGGGGACAGGGGGCGCGGGGTCACCCCTCCACTTT.

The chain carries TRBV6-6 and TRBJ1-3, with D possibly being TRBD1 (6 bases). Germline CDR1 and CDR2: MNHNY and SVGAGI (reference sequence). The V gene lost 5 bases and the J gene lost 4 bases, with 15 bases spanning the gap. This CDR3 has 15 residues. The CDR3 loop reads CASSTQGFFGNTIYF. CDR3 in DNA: TGTGCCAGCAGTACACAGGGTTTTTTCGGAAACACCATATATTTT.

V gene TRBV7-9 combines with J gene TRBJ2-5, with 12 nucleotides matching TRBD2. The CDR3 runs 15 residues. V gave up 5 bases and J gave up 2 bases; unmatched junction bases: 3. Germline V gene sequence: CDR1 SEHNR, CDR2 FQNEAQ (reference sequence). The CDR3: CASSVTSGGQETQYF. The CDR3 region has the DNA TGTGCCAGCAGCGTCACTAGCGGGGGGCAAGAGACCCAGTACTTC.

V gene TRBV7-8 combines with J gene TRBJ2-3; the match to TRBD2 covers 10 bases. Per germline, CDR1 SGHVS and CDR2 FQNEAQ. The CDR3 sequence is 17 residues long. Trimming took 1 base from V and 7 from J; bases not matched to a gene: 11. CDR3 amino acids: CASSLEASGGWVNTQYF. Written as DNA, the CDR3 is TGTGCCAGCAGCTTAGAGGCTAGCGGGGGTTGGGTGAATACGCAGTATTTT.

The CDR3 region has the DNA TGCGCCAGCAGCTTGGCCGGGACTACCTATAATTCACCCCTCCACTTT. This codes for CASSLAGTTYNSPLHF. The rearrangement joins TRBV5-1 to TRBJ1-6, with D possibly TRBD1 on 5 matching bases. The CDR3 totals 16 residues. The V end was cut by 0 bases, the J end by 2 bases, with 9 bases between. The germline gives CDR1 SGHRS, CDR2 YFSETQ.

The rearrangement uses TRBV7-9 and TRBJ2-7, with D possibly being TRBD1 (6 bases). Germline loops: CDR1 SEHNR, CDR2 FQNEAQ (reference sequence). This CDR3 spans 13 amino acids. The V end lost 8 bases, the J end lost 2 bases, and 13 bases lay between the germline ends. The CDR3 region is CASGQPDTYEQYF. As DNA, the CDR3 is TGTGCCAGCGGACAGCCCGATACCTACGAGCAGTACTTC.